The T cell receptor (beta chain) under discussion was sequenced for a study of T cell responses to AZD1222 COVID-19 vaccine. Germline CDR1 and CDR2: MNHEY and SVGEGT. The CDR3 is made up of 14 amino acids. V was cut by 2 bases and J by 0 bases, with 5 bases left in between. Produced via immunoSEQ multiplex PCR; TCRdb's table is partial and in-frame only. Of around 94,000 clones listed, roughly nine tenths are singletons. On this clone: The target antigen is unknown.

The study's findings and limits: Spike-specific TCR breadth and depth rose after two AZD1222 doses. The donor cohort was predominantly white British with a female majority, and clonal diversity may have been underestimated.

This sequence joins TRBV6-2 or TRBV6-3 and TRBJ2-4; D is ambiguous. This sequence was found in an adult in good health. Sample: peripheral blood, taken on day 0 of AZD1222 vaccination. As DNA, the CDR3 is TGTGCCAGCAGTTACGGTTTAGCCAAAAACATTCAGTACTTC. Its protein is CASSYGLAKNIQYF.